The rows below give T cell receptor beta chains drawn from one sample of a study of Ad26.COV2.S vaccination and SARS-CoV-2 variants. This table comes from immunoSEQ multiplex PCR, and its TCRdb copy is limited to in-frame clones, with some not included. Of around 300,000 clones in the sample, around 89% were seen once. This material consisted of peripheral blood, taken in a trial of Ad26.COV2.S vaccine versus placebo. These receptors originate from a person between 18 and 59 years old who received the Ad26.COV2.S COVID-19 vaccine or a placebo. Both conserved end residues are part of each CDR3. Each record gives: clone size, D gene, J gene, V gene, CDR3 protein, CDR3 DNA. A D gene is named only where the DNA matches it firmly. Some rows have no size entry. The others give once, few or many, or a class for an expanded clone.

size: NA; D: TRBD2; J: TRBJ2-7; V: TRBV30; CDR3: CAWGASGSYEQYF; DNA: TGTGCCTGGGGGGCTAGCGGCTCCTACGAGCAGTACTTC
size: NA; D: TRBD2; J: TRBJ2-7; V: TRBV10-1; CDR3: CASSGAVPGLAGGSYEQYF; DNA: TGCGCCAGCAGTGGTGCCGTCCCGGGACTAGCGGGAGGGTCCTACGAGCAGTACTTC
size: NA; D: NA; J: TRBJ1-5; V: TRBV5-5; CDR3: CASSLYPGGLDQPQHF; DNA: TGTGCCAGCAGCTTGTATCCGGGGGGACTGGATCAGCCCCAGCATTTT
size: NA; D: NA; J: TRBJ2-1; V: TRBV19; CDR3: CASKAARTWRDEQFF; DNA: TGTGCCAGTAAAGCGGCCCGGACCTGGCGGGATGAGCAGTTCTTC
size: NA; D: NA; J: TRBJ2-7; V: TRBV10-3; CDR3: CAISYLGGWATYEQYF; DNA: TGTGCCATCAGCTACCTGGGGGGCTGGGCCACCTACGAGCAGTACTTC
size: NA; D: NA; J: TRBJ1-2; V: TRBV4-2; CDR3: CASSQDLAANYGYTF; DNA: TGTGCCAGCAGCCAAGATTTGGCAGCTAACTATGGCTACACCTTC
size: NA; D: NA; J: TRBJ2-1; V: TRBV9; CDR3: CASSVVGAGYNEQFF; DNA: TGTGCCAGCAGCGTAGTAGGGGCGGGATACAATGAGCAGTTCTTC
size: NA; D: NA; J: TRBJ1-1; V: TRBV7-2; CDR3: CASSLGWANTEAFF; DNA: TGTGCCAGCAGCTTGGGGTGGGCTAACACTGAAGCTTTCTTT
size: NA; D: TRBD1; J: TRBJ2-4; V: TRBV10-2; CDR3: CASSTLPRQGKLAKNIQYF; DNA: TGCGCCAGCAGTACCCTGCCTCGACAGGGTAAATTAGCCAAAAACATTCAGTACTTC
size: NA; D: NA; J: TRBJ1-3; V: TRBV4-3; CDR3: CASSQAPGSGNTIYF; DNA: TGCGCCAGCAGCCAAGCCCCGGGCTCTGGAAACACCATATATTTT
size: NA; D: NA; J: TRBJ2-7; V: TRBV6-6; CDR3: CASGRWLYEQYF; DNA: TGTGCCAGCGGAAGATGGCTCTACGAGCAGTACTTC
size: NA; D: NA; J: TRBJ2-5; V: TRBV6-2/TRBV6-3; CDR3: CASSYSPSYSQETQYF; DNA: TGTGCCAGCAGTTACTCCCCGAGTTACAGCCAAGAGACCCAGTACTTC
size: NA; D: NA; J: TRBJ2-7; V: TRBV6-1; CDR3: CASSDQGPGSYEQYF; DNA: TGTGCCAGCAGTGACCAGGGCCCAGGCTCCTACGAGCAGTACTTC
size: once; D: NA; J: TRBJ1-4; V: TRBV19; CDR3: CASSDGTMGGEKLFF; DNA: TGTGCCAGTAGTGACGGGACAATGGGCGGTGAAAAACTGTTTTTT
size: NA; D: TRBD1; J: TRBJ1-6; V: TRBV10-3; CDR3: CAIGQDNSPLHF; DNA: TGTGCCATTGGACAGGATAATTCACCCCTCCACTTT
size: NA; D: NA; J: TRBJ1-5; V: TRBV6-5; CDR3: CASSLRSGGQPQHF; DNA: TGTGCCAGCAGTCTAAGGTCCGGCGGACAGCCCCAGCATTTT
size: NA; D: TRBD1; J: TRBJ1-1; V: TRBV28; CDR3: CASSFFGTEVLNTEAFF; DNA: TGTGCCAGCAGTTTCTTCGGGACAGAAGTGCTGAACACTGAAGCTTTCTTT